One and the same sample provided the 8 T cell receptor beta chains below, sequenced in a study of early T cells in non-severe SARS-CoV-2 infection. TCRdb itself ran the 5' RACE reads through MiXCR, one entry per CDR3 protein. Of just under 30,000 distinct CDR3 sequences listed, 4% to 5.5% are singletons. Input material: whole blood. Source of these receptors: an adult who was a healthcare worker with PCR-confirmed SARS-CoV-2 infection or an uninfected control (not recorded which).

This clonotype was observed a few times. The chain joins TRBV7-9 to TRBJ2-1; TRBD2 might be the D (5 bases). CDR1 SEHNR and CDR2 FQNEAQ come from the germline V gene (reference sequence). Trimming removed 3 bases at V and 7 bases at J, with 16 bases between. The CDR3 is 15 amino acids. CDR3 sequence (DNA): TGTGCCAGCAGCTTGATCAGGACTGCCGCAAATGAGCAGTTCTTC. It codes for CASSLIRTAANEQFF.

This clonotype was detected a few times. The chain's CDR3 is CASSFPNTGELFF. Written as DNA, the CDR3 is TGTGCCAGCAGTTTCCCGAACACCGGGGAGCTGTTTTTT. This chain connects TRBV27 to TRBJ2-2, with D unclear. CDR1 MNHEY and CDR2 SMNVEV come from the germline V gene (reference sequence). The V end was cut by 3 bases, the J end by 0 bases, with 2 bases between. The CDR3 spans 13 residues.

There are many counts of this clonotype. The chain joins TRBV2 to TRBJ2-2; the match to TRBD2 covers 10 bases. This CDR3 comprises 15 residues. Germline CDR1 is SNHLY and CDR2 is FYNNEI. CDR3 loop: CAIDPSGSRNGELFF. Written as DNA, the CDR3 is TGTGCAATAGACCCTAGCGGGAGTCGGAACGGGGAGCTGTTTTTT. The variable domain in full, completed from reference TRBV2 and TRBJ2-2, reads EPEVTQTPSHQVTQMGQEVILRCVPISNHLYFYWYRQILGQKVEFLVSFYNNEISEKSEIFDDQFSVERPDGSNFTLKIRSTKLEDSAMYFCAIDPSGSRNGELFFGEGSRLTVL.

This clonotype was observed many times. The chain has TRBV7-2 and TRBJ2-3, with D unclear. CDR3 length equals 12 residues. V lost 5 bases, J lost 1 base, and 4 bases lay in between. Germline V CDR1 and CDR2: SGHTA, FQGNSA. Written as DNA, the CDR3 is TGTGCCAGCAGCCCGGGCACAGATACGCAGTATTTT. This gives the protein CASSPGTDTQYF.

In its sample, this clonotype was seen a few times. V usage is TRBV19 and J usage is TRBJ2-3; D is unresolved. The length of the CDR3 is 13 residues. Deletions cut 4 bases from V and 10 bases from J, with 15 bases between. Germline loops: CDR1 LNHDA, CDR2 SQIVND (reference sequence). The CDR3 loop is CASSSGPQRAQYF. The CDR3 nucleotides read TGTGCCAGTAGTAGCGGACCACAAAGGGCGCAGTATTTT.

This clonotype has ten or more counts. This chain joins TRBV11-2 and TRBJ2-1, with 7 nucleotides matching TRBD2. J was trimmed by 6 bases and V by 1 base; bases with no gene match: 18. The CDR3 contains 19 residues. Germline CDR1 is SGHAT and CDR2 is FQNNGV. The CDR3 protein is CASSLVSRRGSFNFNEQFF. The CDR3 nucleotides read TGTGCCAGCAGCTTAGTATCTCGCCGCGGGAGTTTTAATTTCAATGAGCAGTTCTTC.

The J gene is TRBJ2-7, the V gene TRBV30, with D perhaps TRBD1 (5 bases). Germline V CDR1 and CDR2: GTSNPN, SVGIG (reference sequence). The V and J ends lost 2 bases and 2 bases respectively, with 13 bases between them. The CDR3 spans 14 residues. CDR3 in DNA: TGTGCCTGGAGTCCCCCCTGGGGCCCCTACGAGCAGTACTTC. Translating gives CAWSPPWGPYEQYF.

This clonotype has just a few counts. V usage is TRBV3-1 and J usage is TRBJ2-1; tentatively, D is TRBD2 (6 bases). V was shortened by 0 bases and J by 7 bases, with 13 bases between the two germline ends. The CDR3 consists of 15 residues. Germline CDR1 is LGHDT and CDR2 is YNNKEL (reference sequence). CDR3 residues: CASSQDLVAGNEQFF. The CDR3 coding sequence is TGTGCCAGCAGCCAAGATCTAGTGGCGGGGAATGAGCAGTTCTTC.